This T cell receptor beta chain derives from a study of cytomegalovirus exposure and HLA in healthy donors. The CDR3 totals 15 residues. V lost 5 bases and J lost 3; bases outside the gene matches: 5. Per the germline V gene, CDR1 is GTSNPN and CDR2 is SVGIG (reference sequence). Primers included in the PCR were 60 Vbeta and 13 Jbeta primers. This table comes from immunoSEQ multiplex PCR, and its TCRdb copy is limited to in-frame clones, with some not included. This table holds under 200,000 clones, around 80% found once. V usage is TRBV30 and J usage is TRBJ2-5; 14 bases map to TRBD2. This sequence was found in a woman aged 40 to 50 in good health and CMV-seropositive. Sequencing was done on a sample of PBMCs. CDR3 DNA: TGTGCCTGGGGGCGGGGACTAGCGGGGGAAGAGACCCAGTACTTC. Its protein product is CAWGRGLAGEETQYF. The full variable domain, in which reference TRBV30 and TRBJ2-5 provide the parts outside the CDR3, is SQTIHQWPATLVQPVGSPLSLECTVEGTSNPNLYWYRQAAGRGLQLLFYSVGIGQISSEVPQNLSASRPQDRQFILSSKKLLLSDSGFYLCAWGRGLAGEETQYFGPGTRLLVL.